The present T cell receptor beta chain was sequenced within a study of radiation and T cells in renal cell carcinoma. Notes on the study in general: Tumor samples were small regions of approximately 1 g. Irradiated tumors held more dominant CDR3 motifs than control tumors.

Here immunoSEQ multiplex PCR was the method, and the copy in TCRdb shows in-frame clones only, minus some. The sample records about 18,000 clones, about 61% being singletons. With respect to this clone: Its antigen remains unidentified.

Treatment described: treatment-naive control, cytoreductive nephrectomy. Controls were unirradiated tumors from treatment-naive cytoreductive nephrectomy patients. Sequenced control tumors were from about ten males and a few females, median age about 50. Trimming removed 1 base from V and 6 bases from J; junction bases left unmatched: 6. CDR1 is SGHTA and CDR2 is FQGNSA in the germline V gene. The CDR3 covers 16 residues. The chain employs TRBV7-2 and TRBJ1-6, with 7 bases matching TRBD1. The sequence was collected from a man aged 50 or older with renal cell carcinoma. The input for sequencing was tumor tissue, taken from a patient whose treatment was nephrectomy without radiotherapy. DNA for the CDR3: TGTGCCAGCAGCTTAGAGGGGGCGCATATTAATTCACCCCTCCACTTT. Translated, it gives CASSLEGAHINSPLHF.